The clone carrying this T cell receptor beta chain was seen many times. The CDR3 extends 3 residues past the end of the read, so its final part is completed from the germline J gene. The data derive from a study of T cell clonality in common variable immunodeficiency. TCRdb's table, derived via immunoSEQ multiplex PCR, lists solely in-frame clones and lacks some. This sample has 25,000 to 35,000 clones, each found more than once. This CDR3 region has 15 residues. Germline V lookup: CDR1 MNHEY, CDR2 SMNVEV (reference sequence). Trimming removed 5 bases from V and 1 base from J; junction bases left unmatched: 7.

The clonotype originates from a person aged 18-70 years in good health. The rearrangement uses TRBV27 and TRBJ1-1, with TRBD1 matching over 7 bases. The sample taken for sequencing was peripheral blood mononuclear cells. The DNA read from the CDR3 is TGTGCCAGCAGTACCCGGGACAGCGAGAACACTGAA. This translates into CASSTRDSENTE. The complete CDR3 reads CASSTRDSENTEAFF.